The present T cell receptor (beta chain) was sequenced within a study of T cells after yellow fever vaccination. V dropped 6 bases and J dropped 6 bases, with 19 bases sitting between them. Germline V CDR1 and CDR2: SQVTM, ANQGSEA. The CDR3 is made up of 14 amino acids. This clonotype was picked up a small number of times. Production of TCR cDNA was by 5'RACE template switching, which also added a universal primer site and UMIs. TCRdb called the 5' RACE reads again in MiXCR, with one record for every CDR3 protein. The sample carries approximately 300,000 distinct CDR3 sequences, around 6.8% recorded once.

Sequencing used PBMCs, obtained around 45 days after the first yellow fever vaccination. The clonotype comes from a man in his late teens or twenties who received the YFV17D yellow fever vaccine. This rearrangement joins TRBV29-1 to TRBJ2-3, with a tentative D call TRBD2 (5 bases). The CDR3 DNA follows: TGCAGCGTAAACCGGGATCCCTTAGCGGATACGCAGTATTTT. Translation: CSVNRDPLADTQYF.